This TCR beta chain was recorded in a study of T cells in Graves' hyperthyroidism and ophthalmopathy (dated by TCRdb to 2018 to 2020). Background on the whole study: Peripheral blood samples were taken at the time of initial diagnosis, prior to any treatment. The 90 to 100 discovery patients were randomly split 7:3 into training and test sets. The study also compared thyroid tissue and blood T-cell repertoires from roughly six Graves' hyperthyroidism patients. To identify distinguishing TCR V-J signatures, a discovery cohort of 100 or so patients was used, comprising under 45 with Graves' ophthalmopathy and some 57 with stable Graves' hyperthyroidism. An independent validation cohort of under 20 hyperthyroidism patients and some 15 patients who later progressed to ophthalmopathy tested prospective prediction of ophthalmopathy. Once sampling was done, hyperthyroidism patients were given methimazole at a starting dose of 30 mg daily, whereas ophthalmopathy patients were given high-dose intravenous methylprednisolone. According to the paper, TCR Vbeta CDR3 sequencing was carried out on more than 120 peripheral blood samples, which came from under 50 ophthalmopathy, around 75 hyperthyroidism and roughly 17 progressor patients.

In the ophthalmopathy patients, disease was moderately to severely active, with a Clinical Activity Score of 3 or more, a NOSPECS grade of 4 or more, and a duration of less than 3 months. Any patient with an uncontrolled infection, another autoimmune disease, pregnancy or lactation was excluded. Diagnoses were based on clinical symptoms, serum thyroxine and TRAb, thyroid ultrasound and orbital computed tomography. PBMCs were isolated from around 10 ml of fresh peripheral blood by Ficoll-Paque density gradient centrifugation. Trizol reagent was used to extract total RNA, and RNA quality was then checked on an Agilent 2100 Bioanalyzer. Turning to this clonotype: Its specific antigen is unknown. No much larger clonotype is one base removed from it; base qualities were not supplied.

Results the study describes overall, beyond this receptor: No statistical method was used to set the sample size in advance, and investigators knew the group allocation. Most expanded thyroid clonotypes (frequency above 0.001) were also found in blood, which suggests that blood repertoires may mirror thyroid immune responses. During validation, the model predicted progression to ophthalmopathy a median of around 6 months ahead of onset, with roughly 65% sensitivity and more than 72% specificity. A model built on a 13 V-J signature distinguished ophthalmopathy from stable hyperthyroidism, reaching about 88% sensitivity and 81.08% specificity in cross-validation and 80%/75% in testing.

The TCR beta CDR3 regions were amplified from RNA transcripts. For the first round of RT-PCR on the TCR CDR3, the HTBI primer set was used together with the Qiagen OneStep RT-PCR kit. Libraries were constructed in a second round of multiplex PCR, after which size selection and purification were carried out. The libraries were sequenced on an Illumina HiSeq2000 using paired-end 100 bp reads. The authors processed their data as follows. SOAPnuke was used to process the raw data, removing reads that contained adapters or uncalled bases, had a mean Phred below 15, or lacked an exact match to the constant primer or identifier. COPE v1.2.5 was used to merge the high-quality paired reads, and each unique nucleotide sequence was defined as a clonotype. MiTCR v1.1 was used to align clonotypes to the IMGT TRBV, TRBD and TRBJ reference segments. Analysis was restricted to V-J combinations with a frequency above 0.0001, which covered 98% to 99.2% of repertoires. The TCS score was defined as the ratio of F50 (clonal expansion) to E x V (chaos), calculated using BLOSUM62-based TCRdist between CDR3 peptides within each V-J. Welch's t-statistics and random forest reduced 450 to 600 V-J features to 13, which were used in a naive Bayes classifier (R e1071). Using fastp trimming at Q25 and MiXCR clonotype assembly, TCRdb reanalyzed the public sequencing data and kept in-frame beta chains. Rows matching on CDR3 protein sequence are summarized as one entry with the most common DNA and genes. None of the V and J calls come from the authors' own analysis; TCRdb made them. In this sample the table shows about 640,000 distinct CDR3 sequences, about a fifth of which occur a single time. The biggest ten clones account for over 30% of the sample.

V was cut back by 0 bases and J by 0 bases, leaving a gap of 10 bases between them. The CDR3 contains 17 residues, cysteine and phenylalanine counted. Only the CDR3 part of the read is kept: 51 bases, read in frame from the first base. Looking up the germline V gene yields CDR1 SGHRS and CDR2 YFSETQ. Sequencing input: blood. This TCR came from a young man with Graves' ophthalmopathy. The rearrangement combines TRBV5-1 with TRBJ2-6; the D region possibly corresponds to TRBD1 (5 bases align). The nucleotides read TGCGCCAGCAGCTTGGCAGGGCGTATCTCTGGGGCCAACGTCCTGACTTTC. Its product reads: CASSLAGRISGANVLTF.